Shown below are 28 T cell receptor beta chains from a single sample sequenced in a study of blood T cell repertoires in COVID-19. Using immunoSEQ multiplex PCR, the repertoire was profiled, and TCRdb retains in-frame clones only, with some absent. The sample carries more than 350,000 clones, more than 70% recorded once. The sample comprised PBMCs or T cells enriched from blood (not recorded which). Source of these receptors: a young woman who had been exposed to COVID-19.

The chain employs TRBV5-1 and TRBJ1-1; no firm D call. The CDR3 is 13 amino acids. CDR1 is SGHRS and CDR2 is YFSETQ in the germline V gene. V dropped 4 bases and J dropped 0 bases, with 7 bases sitting between them. In DNA form, the CDR3 reads TGCGCCAGCAGCGTCGGGATGAACACTGAAGCTTTCTTT. Protein: CASSVGMNTEAFF.

The rearrangement links TRBV25-1 to TRBJ1-1; D is ambiguous. V shed 5 bases and J shed 2 bases, with 15 bases lying between them. Germline V gene data show CDR1 as MGHDK and CDR2 as SYGVNS. This CDR3 contains 15 residues. The CDR3 is CASSPWGGVNTEAFF. CDR3 DNA sequence: TGTGCCAGCAGTCCCTGGGGAGGAGTTAACACTGAAGCTTTCTTT.

V usage is TRBV13 and J usage is TRBJ2-5, with 7 positions matching TRBD1. CDR1 is PRHDT and CDR2 is FYEKMQ in the germline V gene (reference sequence). The ends lost 1 base at V and 5 bases at J; junction bases unmatched: 4. The CDR3 covers 14 residues. The DNA for the CDR3 is TGTGCCAGCAGCTTAGAAGGGGGCCGGGAGACCCAGTACTTC. Encoded protein: CASSLEGGRETQYF.

This clone appeared a single time. The chain couples TRBV29-1 to TRBJ1-2, with 8 bases identical to TRBD1. The CDR3 runs 12 residues. J lost 3 bases, V lost 6 bases, and 3 bases had no gene match. Germline loops: CDR1 SQVTM, CDR2 ANQGSEA. The CDR3 DNA reads TGCAGCGTGCCGGGACAGGACTATGGCTACACCTTC. This translates into CSVPGQDYGYTF. Looking up the rest from reference TRBV29-1 and TRBJ1-2 gives the full variable domain: SAVISQKPSRDICQRGTSLTIQCQVDSQVTMMFWYRQQPGQSLTLIATANQGSEATYESGFVIDKFPISRPNLTFSTLTVSNMSPEDSSIYLCSVPGQDYGYTFGSGTRLTVV.

V gene TRBV18 combines with J gene TRBJ2-3; possibly TRBD2 for D (5 bases). Germline V CDR1 and CDR2: KGHSH, LQKENI. V lost 0 bases, J lost 6 bases, and 7 bases lay in between. The CDR3 covers 13 residues. The CDR3 nucleotides read TGTGCCAGCTCACCACCACTAGAGGATACGCAGTATTTT. As protein: CASSPPLEDTQYF. Using reference TRBV18 and TRBJ2-3 for the parts outside the CDR3, the full variable domain is NAGVMQNPRHLVRRRGQEARLRCSPMKGHSHVYWYRQLPEEGLKFMVYLQKENIIDESGMPKERFSAEFPKEGPSILRIQQVVRGDSAAYFCASSPPLEDTQYFGPGTRLTVL.

The J gene is TRBJ2-7, the V gene TRBV7-8, with D perhaps TRBD1 (6 bases). Deletions cut 11 bases from V and 7 bases from J, with 27 bases between. Germline V CDR1 and CDR2: SGHVS, FQNEAQ. The CDR3 has 15 amino acids. The CDR3 here is CAGSPVRQGRREQYF. The DNA of the CDR3 is TGTGCCGGAAGTCCGGTGCGGCAGGGGCGGAGGGAGCAGTACTTC.

The chain joins TRBV2 to TRBJ2-2; TRBD2 agrees at 16 bases. This CDR3 is built from 19 residues. V gave up 0 bases and J gave up 5 bases; unmatched junction bases: 6. Germline V gene lookup returns CDR1 SNHLY and CDR2 FYNNEI. The CDR3 reads CASSEASRGLAGGTGELFF. In nucleotides, the CDR3 is TGTGCCAGCAGTGAAGCATCCCGGGGACTAGCGGGAGGGACCGGGGAGCTGTTTTTT.

This clone was recorded once. The chain recombines TRBV2 with TRBJ2-1, with 8 bases identical to TRBD2. The junction had 6 bases not matched to a gene; V was cut back by 5 bases and J by 6 bases. CDR3 size: 14 residues. The germline gives CDR1 SNHLY, CDR2 FYNNEI. This chain's CDR3 is CASSPGLDVNEQFF. CDR3 bases: TGTGCCAGCAGTCCGGGACTAGACGTCAATGAGCAGTTCTTC.

The rearrangement uses TRBV5-4 and TRBJ1-4; TRBD1 aligns across 7 bases. V shed 2 bases and J 7 bases; nucleotides not matched to a gene: 5. Per the germline V gene, CDR1 is SGHNT and CDR2 is YYREEE (reference sequence). CDR3 length: 14 amino acids. CDR3 residues: CASSFGTAREKLFF. The CDR3 DNA sequence: TGTGCCAGCAGCTTCGGGACAGCACGTGAAAAACTGTTTTTT. The variable domain in full, completed from reference TRBV5-4 and TRBJ1-4, reads ETGVTQSPTHLIKTRGQQVTLRCSSQSGHNTVSWYQQALGQGPQFIFQYYREEENGRGNFPPRFSGLQFPNYSSELNVNALELDDSALYLCASSFGTAREKLFFGSGTQLSVL.

The rearrangement links TRBV9 to TRBJ1-1; no clear D. This CDR3 has 12 residues. V gave up 4 bases and J gave up 1 base, with 5 bases separating them. The germline V gene encodes CDR1 SGDLS and CDR2 YYNGEE. For the CDR3, the DNA is TGTGCCAGCAGCTTCGGGAACACTGAAGCTTTCTTT. This gives the protein CASSFGNTEAFF.

This clone came up once. CDR3 bases: TGTGCCAGCAGCTTAGCCCGACAGGGGGCGGATTACGAGCAGTACTTC. Residues: CASSLARQGADYEQYF. The rearrangement joins TRBV7-2 to TRBJ2-7, with 10 bases fitting TRBD1. This CDR3 has 16 residues. The ends lost 0 bases at V and 4 bases at J; junction bases unmatched: 6. The V gene's germline CDR1 is SGHTA and CDR2 FQGNSA.

This clone was seen only a few times. The rearrangement joins TRBV7-9 to TRBJ1-1, with 7 bases identical to TRBD1. Germline trimming cut 1 base from V and 2 bases from J; bases unmatched to any gene: 4. This CDR3 has 15 amino acids. Germline CDR1 and CDR2: SEHNR and FQNEAQ (reference sequence). The CDR3 bases are TGTGCCAGCAGCTTAGAGGGACAGAGTAACACTGAAGCTTTCTTT. Its translation: CASSLEGQSNTEAFF.

The chain couples TRBV30 to TRBJ1-2; 7 bases are shared with TRBD1. This CDR3 spans 15 amino acids. The ends lost 5 bases at V and 5 bases at J; junction bases unmatched: 14. Germline CDR1 reads GTSNPN; CDR2 reads SVGIG (reference sequence). The CDR3 nucleotides read TGTGCCTGGGAGGGGGACAGCCATCCCTCTTATGGCTACACCTTC. Its protein product is CAWEGDSHPSYGYTF.

The gene calls are TRBV28 and TRBJ1-3; D is uncertain. Germline lookup yields CDR1 MDHEN and CDR2 SYDVKM. The CDR3 totals 16 residues. The V end was cut by 3 bases, the J end by 2 bases, with 14 bases between. The CDR3 sequence: CASSFSVGGPGNTIYF. The CDR3 DNA reads as TGTGCCAGCAGTTTCTCTGTGGGAGGGCCTGGAAACACCATATATTTT.

The genes are TRBV27 and TRBJ1-6; 8 positions agree with TRBD1. CDR1 and CDR2 (germline): MNHEY, SMNVEV (reference sequence). Trimming at V came to 5 bases and at J to 7 bases, leaving 7 bases not matched to a gene. The CDR3 consists of 15 residues. CDR3 coding DNA: TGTGCCAGCAGTGGAAGACAGGGGACAAATTCACCCCTCCACTTT. This sequence encodes CASSGRQGTNSPLHF.

V and J are TRBV11-2 and TRBJ2-2, with 8 bases that match TRBD2. The CDR3 loop spans 17 amino acids. CDR1 and CDR2 (germline): SGHAT, FQNNGV. Trimming took 1 base from V and 4 from J; bases not matched to a gene: 8. The CDR3 sequence: CASSLGVAGTGTGELFF. CDR3 bases: TGTGCCAGCAGCTTAGGAGTAGCGGGGACTGGCACCGGGGAGCTGTTTTTT.

The chain is built from TRBV4-1 and TRBJ2-7, with 11 bases fitting TRBD2. The CDR3 loop spans 15 amino acids. Unmatched junction bases numbered 4, after V lost 4 bases and J lost 2 bases. Germline V lookup: CDR1 MGHRA, CDR2 YSYEKL. The CDR3 sequence: CASSPGTSGAYEQYF. The CDR3 DNA reads as TGCGCCAGCAGCCCAGGGACTAGCGGAGCCTACGAGCAGTACTTC.

The chain recombines TRBV7-6 with TRBJ2-7; TRBD2 matches at 12 bases. V shed 5 bases, J shed 0 bases, and the junction held 2 bases outside the gene matches. Germline V lookup: CDR1 SGHVS, CDR2 FNYEAQ. This CDR3 has 15 residues. DNA for the CDR3: TGTGCCAGCAGCCAGACTAGCGGGAGCTCCTACGAGCAGTACTTC. Its protein is CASSQTSGSSYEQYF.

The chain combines TRBV4-3 with TRBJ2-5; possible D gene TRBD2, 5 bases. CDR1 is LGHNA and CDR2 is YSLEER in the germline V gene. The V end was cut by 4 bases, the J end by 1 base, with 25 bases between. This CDR3 region has 19 residues. In DNA form, the CDR3 reads TGCGCCAGCAGCCTTTTTGCGGGCCAGGTCCAAGGACTCCAAGAGACCCAGTACTTC. It specifies CASSLFAGQVQGLQETQYF.

The V and J genes are TRBV5-6 and TRBJ2-3, with 10 bases fitting TRBD2. The length of the CDR3 is 15 residues. Germline lookup yields CDR1 SGHDT and CDR2 YYEEEE. J lost 4 bases, V lost 1 base, and 3 bases had no gene match. The CDR3 nucleotides are TGTGCCAGCAGCTTGAGGACTAGCGGTCCAGATACGCAGTATTTT. Amino acids: CASSLRTSGPDTQYF.

This sequence joins TRBV19 and TRBJ2-7, with 9 bases fitting TRBD2. Germline V lookup: CDR1 LNHDA, CDR2 SQIVND (reference sequence). V was clipped by 1 base and J by 4 bases; unmatched bases: 2. This CDR3 has 14 amino acids. CDR3 coding DNA: TGTGCCAGTAGTATAGCTAGCGGGAAATACGAGCAGTACTTC. Translated: CASSIASGKYEQYF.

The chain has TRBV9 and TRBJ2-3, with 10 bases that match TRBD2. The V gene's germline CDR1 is SGDLS and CDR2 YYNGEE. With V trimmed by 3 bases and J by 8 bases, 12 bases remained unmatched. There are 16 residues in the CDR3. This CDR3 is CASSEGGLAGVVTQYF. The CDR3, as DNA: TGTGCCAGCAGCGAAGGTGGGCTAGCGGGGGTTGTTACGCAGTATTTT.

This clone has more than one count but fewer than ten. The rearrangement links TRBV7-9 to TRBJ1-6; no clear D gene. The CDR3 length is 12 residues. Germline loops: CDR1 SEHNR, CDR2 FQNEAQ (reference sequence). V was shortened by 4 bases and J by 9 bases, with 7 bases between the two germline ends. CDR3: CASSSGISPLHF. The CDR3, as DNA: TGTGCCAGCAGCTCGGGGATTTCACCCCTCCACTTT.

J is TRBJ2-2 and V is TRBV15; no clear D. Germline CDR1 and CDR2: LNHNV and YYDKDF (reference sequence). The CDR3 loop spans 13 amino acids. The V gene lost 0 bases and the J gene lost 7 bases, with 6 bases spanning the gap. CDR3 coding DNA: TGTGCCACCAGCAGAGATCCGAGCGGGGAGCTGTTTTTT. Translating it yields CATSRDPSGELFF.

This clone has a single count. The V call is TRBV14, the J call TRBJ2-7, with 8 bases aligning to TRBD2. Germline loops: CDR1 SGHDN, CDR2 FVKESK. V dropped 1 base and J dropped 1; count of bases not matched to a gene: 3. The CDR3 covers 15 residues. The CDR3, as DNA: TGTGCCAGCAGCCAAGTTGGGACTAGTTCCTACGAGCAGTACTTC. Encoded protein: CASSQVGTSSYEQYF.

The rearrangement links TRBV15 to TRBJ1-2; D unclear. The V end was cut by 1 base, the J end by 1 base, with 7 bases between. The CDR3 length is 14 residues. Looked up from germline, CDR1 is LNHNV and CDR2 is YYDKDF (reference sequence). The DNA of the CDR3 is TGTGCCACCAGCAGAGTACAGCTTAACTATGGCTACACCTTC. It codes for CATSRVQLNYGYTF.

This chain connects TRBV19 to TRBJ1-2, with D perhaps TRBD1 (5 bases). The germline CDR1 and CDR2 sequences are LNHDA and SQIVND (reference sequence). V was cut by 6 bases and J by 4 bases, with 15 bases left in between. This CDR3 region has 14 residues. CDR3: CASRTVAAIYGYTF. CDR3 sequence (DNA): TGTGCCAGTAGGACAGTAGCGGCTATCTATGGCTACACCTTC.

This chain connects TRBV27 to TRBJ1-1; TRBD1 might be the D (6 bases). Germline V gene lookup returns CDR1 MNHEY and CDR2 SMNVEV (reference sequence). The CDR3 totals 15 residues. V was pared by 1 base and J by 2 bases, with 11 bases between. The CDR3 nucleotides are TGTGCCAGCAGTTTATGGTCAGGGGCAAACACTGAAGCTTTCTTT. Its protein is CASSLWSGANTEAFF.